The TCR beta chain under discussion was sequenced for a study of T cells in Graves' hyperthyroidism and ophthalmopathy (dated by TCRdb to the late 2010s). About the study as a whole: Peripheral blood samples were taken at the time of initial diagnosis, prior to any treatment. According to the paper, TCR Vbeta CDR3 sequencing was carried out on some 140 peripheral blood samples, which came from under 50 ophthalmopathy, approximately 72 hyperthyroidism and approximately 17 progressor patients. The 100 discovery patients were divided at random into training and test sets in a 7:3 ratio. Prospective prediction of ophthalmopathy was tested in an independent validation cohort of 18 to 20 hyperthyroidism patients and 15 to 17 patients who later progressed to ophthalmopathy. In over five Graves' hyperthyroidism patients, the study also compared T-cell repertoires from thyroid tissue with T-cell repertoires from blood. Following sampling, methimazole starting at 30 mg daily was given to hyperthyroidism patients, and high-dose intravenous methylprednisolone was given to ophthalmopathy patients. To identify TCR V-J signatures that set the groups apart, the researchers used a discovery cohort of about a hundred patients, made up of roughly 40 with Graves' ophthalmopathy and some 55 with stable Graves' hyperthyroidism.

The table lists this clonotype with many counts. Its antigen has not been determined. Per-base qualities were not stored, and no clone one base away is much larger. Amplification of TCR beta CDR3 regions was carried out from RNA transcripts. The first round of RT-PCR for the TCR CDR3 was performed with the HTBI primer set and the Qiagen OneStep RT-PCR kit. Libraries were constructed in a second round of multiplex PCR, after which size selection and purification were carried out. Libraries were sequenced paired-end with 100 bp reads on an Illumina HiSeq2000. On the authors' methods: SOAPnuke was used to process the raw data, with reads discarded if the reads contained adapters or uncalled bases, had a mean Phred below 15, or lacked an exact constant-primer or identifier match. COPE v1.2.5 was used to merge high-quality paired reads, and clonotypes were defined as unique nucleotide sequences. Clonotypes were aligned to IMGT TRBV, TRBD and TRBJ reference segments using MiTCR v1.1. Analysis was restricted to V-J combinations with a frequency above 0.0001, which covered roughly 99% of repertoires. The TCS score was defined as the ratio of F50 (clonal expansion) to E x V (chaos), calculated using BLOSUM62-based TCRdist between CDR3 peptides within each V-J. Welch's t-statistics and random forest reduced around 520 V-J features to 13, which were used in a naive Bayes classifier (R e1071). The similarity between thyroid and blood repertoires was quantified using the Morisita-Horn index. Through fastp at Q25 and MiXCR, TCRdb rebuilt clones from the public reads, retaining in-frame beta chains. Entries that share a CDR3 protein sequence are merged under the most common genes and DNA. What appears here as the V and J calls and clone size reflects TCRdb's work, not the paper's. The sample table shows about 680,000 distinct CDR3 sequences, and under 45% are seen once. Roughly 30% of the sample is held by the ten biggest clonotypes.

Overall study results and their limits: Sample size was not statistically predetermined, and investigators were not blinded to group allocation. During validation, the model predicted progression to ophthalmopathy a median of about 6.5 months ahead of onset, with almost 71% sensitivity and under 85% specificity. In cross-validation, a model built on a 13 V-J signature told ophthalmopathy apart from stable hyperthyroidism with 87.88% sensitivity and 81% to 82% specificity, and in testing the same model reached 80%/75%. Most expanded thyroid clonotypes (frequency above 0.001) were also detected in blood, a finding suggesting that blood repertoires may reflect thyroid immune responses.

Graves' hyperthyroidism was defined as stable when no progression to ophthalmopathy occurred over 18 months of follow-up. Hyperthyroidism patients were newly diagnosed, with disease duration under 2 months, and aged 18 to 65 years. Exclusion was applied to patients with uncontrolled infections, other autoimmune diseases, pregnancy or lactation. Diagnoses were based on clinical symptoms, serum thyroxine and TRAb, thyroid ultrasound and orbital computed tomography. Ficoll-Paque density gradient centrifugation was used to isolate PBMCs from approximately 11 ml of fresh peripheral blood. Trizol reagent was used to extract total RNA, and RNA quality was then checked on an Agilent 2100 Bioanalyzer. Counted from cysteine to phenylalanine, this CDR3 has 14 amino acids. Only the CDR3 portion is preserved as DNA: 42 bases, with reading frame beginning at the first base. CDR1 and CDR2 are read off the germline V gene (reference sequence) as DFQATT and SNEGSKA. V is cut back by 6 bases and J by 4 bases, with 9 bases in the junction unmatched.

The chain uses TRBV20-1 and TRBJ2-5; 9 central nucleotides agree with TRBD2. The TCR originated in a woman in her forties with Graves' hyperthyroidism. The sequenced sample was blood. The CDR3 has the sequence CSATPSGISETQYF. The bases are TGCAGTGCAACGCCTAGCGGGATATCAGAGACCCAGTACTTC.